The clone carrying this T cell receptor beta chain was detected a few times. The antigen remains unidentified. These data originate in a study of cytomegalovirus exposure and HLA in healthy donors. Study-wide points: The listing of 150 to 200 TCR beta chains classed them as cytomegalovirus-associated.

The study ran its PCR with 60 Vbeta and 13 Jbeta primers. The assay was immunoSEQ multiplex PCR, and TCRdb's table has in-frame clones only and misses some. The repertoire includes 140,000 or so clones, approximately 80% of them detected once, and roughly 9.9% sits in the top ten. V lost 3 bases and J lost 3, with 6 bases in between. There are 13 residues in the CDR3. The V gene's germline CDR1 is SEHNR and CDR2 FQNEAQ (reference sequence). The TCR sequence derives from a woman in her sixties in good health and CMV-seropositive. Sequencing used PBMCs. The J gene is TRBJ1-5, the V gene TRBV7-9; D uncertain. The CDR3, as DNA: TGTGCCAGCAGCTTCTTAGACAATCAGCCCCAGCATTTT. Translating gives CASSFLDNQPQHF.